Reported below is one T cell receptor beta chain. The sample is drawn from a study of cytomegalovirus exposure and HLA in healthy donors. The PCR used 60 Vbeta and 13 Jbeta primers. Sequenced by immunoSEQ multiplex PCR; TCRdb stores in-frame clones only, minus some. The table lists around 130,000 clones, approximately 84% of them singletons, with 2.5% to 3% in the top ten. Losses at the gene ends were 4 bases for V and 6 bases for J; bases not matched to a gene: 5. The germline V gene encodes CDR1 MRHNA and CDR2 SNTAGT. The length of the CDR3 is 14 residues. The gene calls are TRBV6-4 and TRBJ1-5; 8 nucleotides align to TRBD1. This TCR derives from a boy aged 2 to 10 in good health and CMV-seronegative. The sequenced sample was PBMCs. The CDR3 nucleotides are TGTGCCAGCAGTGCACAGGGGGGGGGTCAGCCCCAGCATTTT. Translated, it gives CASSAQGGGQPQHF.